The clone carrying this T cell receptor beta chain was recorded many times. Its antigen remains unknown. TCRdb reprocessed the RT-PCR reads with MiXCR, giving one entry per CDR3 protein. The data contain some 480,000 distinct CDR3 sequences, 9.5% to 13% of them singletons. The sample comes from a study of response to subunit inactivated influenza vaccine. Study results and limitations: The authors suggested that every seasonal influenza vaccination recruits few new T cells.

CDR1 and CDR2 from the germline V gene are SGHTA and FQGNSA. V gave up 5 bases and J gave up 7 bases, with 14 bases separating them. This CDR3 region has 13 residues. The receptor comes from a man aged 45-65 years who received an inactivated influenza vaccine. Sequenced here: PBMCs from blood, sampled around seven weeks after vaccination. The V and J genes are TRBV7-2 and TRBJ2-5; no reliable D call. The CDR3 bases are TGTGCCAGCAGCCCCTCCAGATTGGGGACCCAGTACTTC. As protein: CASSPSRLGTQYF.